This entry lists 31 T cell receptor beta chains sequenced from one sample in a study of beta chain features in type 1 diabetes. The investigators reverse transcribed all of the isolated RNA, so they sequenced expressed TCRB transcripts. Data came from immunoSEQ multiplex PCR; TCRdb stores just in-frame clones and leaves some out. The table has hundreds of thousands of clones, around 16% seen once. Sequences were obtained from naive CD4+ T cells from blood. All receptors derive from a man aged 18 to 30 in good health.

This chain joins TRBV9 and TRBJ2-7; D might be TRBD2 (7 bases). The length of the CDR3 is 12 residues. Germline-derived CDR1 and CDR2 are SGDLS and YYNGEE. V dropped 4 bases and J dropped 6 bases, with 11 bases sitting between them. Here the CDR3 DNA reads TGTGCCAGCAGCTCGGGGGGCGGCGAGCAGTACTTC. Translating it yields CASSSGGGEQYF.

CDR3 nucleotide sequence: TGTGCCAGCAGAAGAGGGACCTTCGGAGAGACCCAGTACTTC. It specifies CASRRGTFGETQYF. This chain connects TRBV7-9 to TRBJ2-5, with D perhaps matching TRBD1 or TRBD2 (5 bases each). Trimming cost V 6 bases and J 4 bases, with 15 bases left between them. The CDR3 has 14 residues. Germline values: CDR1 SEHNR, CDR2 FQNEAQ (reference sequence).

This chain links TRBV5-4 with TRBJ2-7; TRBD1 aligns across 9 bases. CDR1 is SGHNT, CDR2 YYREEE, per germline (reference sequence). V dropped 1 base and J dropped 2; count of bases not matched to a gene: 10. This CDR3 region has 17 residues. The CDR3 loop is CASSLLQGTGKAYEQYF. In DNA, the CDR3 is TGTGCCAGCAGCTTGTTACAAGGGACAGGGAAGGCCTACGAGCAGTACTTC.

The rearrangement joins TRBV29-1 to TRBJ1-1; a possible D gene is TRBD1 (5 bases). Germline V lookup: CDR1 SQVTM, CDR2 ANQGSEA. The CDR3 spans 12 residues. The V end lost 6 bases, the J end lost 1 base, and 9 bases lay between the germline ends. For the CDR3, the DNA is TGCAGCGTCGGACAAAAGAACACTGAAGCTTTCTTT. Translating it yields CSVGQKNTEAFF. Together with reference TRBV29-1 and TRBJ1-1, the CDR3 gives the full variable domain: SAVISQKPSRDICQRGTSLTIQCQVDSQVTMMFWYRQQPGQSLTLIATANQGSEATYESGFVIDKFPISRPNLTFSTLTVSNMSPEDSSIYLCSVGQKNTEAFFGQGTRLTVV.

The chain has TRBV19 and TRBJ1-5; D remains unclear. The CDR3 consists of 15 residues. CDR1 and CDR2 from the germline V gene are LNHDA and SQIVND (reference sequence). V was shortened by 5 bases and J by 5 bases, with 16 bases between the two germline ends. The CDR3 loop is CASSPSDGEYQPQHF. In nucleotides, the CDR3 is TGTGCCAGTAGTCCTTCGGACGGGGAATATCAGCCCCAGCATTTT. The full variable domain, in which reference TRBV19 and TRBJ1-5 provide the parts outside the CDR3, is DGGITQSPKYLFRKEGQNVTLSCEQNLNHDAMYWYRQDPGQGLRLIYYSQIVNDFQKGDIAEGYSVSREKKESFPLTVTSAQKNPTAFYLCASSPSDGEYQPQHFGDGTRLSIL.

This chain joins TRBV11-3 and TRBJ2-3, with D uncertain. Germline assignment: CDR1 SGHNT and CDR2 YENEEA. Trimming shortened V by 1 base and J by 1 base, and 6 bases separated the two germline ends. CDR3 length equals 14 residues. The CDR3 is CASSLAPGTDTQYF. The CDR3 DNA follows: TGTGCCAGCAGCTTAGCACCGGGCACAGATACGCAGTATTTT.

In this sample, this clone turned up a few times. V usage is TRBV7-3 and J usage is TRBJ2-3; 8 bases are shared with TRBD2. V lost 1 base to trimming and J lost 4 bases; unmatched junction nucleotides: 1. Germline V CDR1 and CDR2: SGHTA, FQGTGA. There are 14 residues in the CDR3. This CDR3 is CASSLKLAADTQYF. Here the CDR3 DNA reads TGTGCCAGCAGCTTAAAACTAGCGGCAGATACGCAGTATTTT.

This clone was seen a handful of times. The chain carries TRBV7-9 and TRBJ2-3, with D unresolved. The CDR3 loop spans 15 amino acids. Germline-derived CDR1 and CDR2 are SEHNR and FQNEAQ (reference sequence). V lost 6 bases and J 0 bases, leaving 13 bases between the germline ends. The CDR3 is CASRPTTWSTDTQYF. CDR3 nucleotides: TGTGCCAGCAGACCCACGACATGGAGCACAGATACGCAGTATTTT.

This clone was found a few times. The rearrangement uses TRBV30 and TRBJ1-2; TRBD1 matches at 7 bases. The CDR3 has 14 amino acids. The germline CDR1 and CDR2 sequences are GTSNPN and SVGIG (reference sequence). Losses at the gene ends were 2 bases for V and 2 bases for J; bases not matched to a gene: 5. CDR3 region: CAWSTMDRNYGYTF. CDR3 sequence (DNA): TGTGCCTGGAGTACGATGGACAGGAACTATGGCTACACCTTC.

In this sample, this clone turned up a few times. The chain joins TRBV13 to TRBJ2-3; D is unresolved. CDR1 is PRHDT and CDR2 is FYEKMQ in the germline V gene (reference sequence). The germline V and J ends were trimmed by 5 bases and 0 bases, with 9 bases remaining between them. There are 14 residues in the CDR3. CDR3 nucleotide sequence: TGTGCCAGCAGCCTAAGGGTTAGCACAGATACGCAGTATTTT. Protein product: CASSLRVSTDTQYF.

The chain uses TRBV5-1 and TRBJ2-1; 9 nucleotides match TRBD1. There are 14 residues in the CDR3. CDR1 is SGHRS and CDR2 is YFSETQ in the germline V gene. V shed 4 bases and J 6 bases; nucleotides not matched to a gene: 5. DNA for the CDR3: TGCGCCAGCAGCCTCGGGACAGGGAGCAATGAGCAGTTCTTC. This codes for CASSLGTGSNEQFF.

This clone has more than one count but fewer than ten. This chain joins TRBV11-3 and TRBJ2-5; 11 bases match TRBD1. Trimming removed 5 bases from V and 4 bases from J; junction bases left unmatched: 3. The germline CDR1 and CDR2 sequences are SGHNT and YENEEA. The CDR3 covers 14 residues. CDR3 sequence (DNA): TGTGCCAGCAGCGAGGACAGGGGGCGAGAGACCCAGTACTTC. This translates into CASSEDRGRETQYF.

This clone was observed many times. The chain recombines TRBV10-3 with TRBJ2-4; weak D call: TRBD2 (6 bases). Per the germline V gene, CDR1 is ENHRY and CDR2 is SYGVKD. The CDR3 spans 17 residues. The V end lost 3 bases, the J end lost 5 bases, and 20 bases lay between the germline ends. The chain's CDR3 is CAISERLKEGRENIQYF. CDR3 DNA sequence: TGTGCCATCAGTGAACGACTCAAGGAGGGCCGGGAAAACATTCAGTACTTC.

As DNA, the CDR3 is TGTGCCAGCAGCTTAGGCCAATACACCGGGGAGCTGTTTTTT. Translation gives CASSLGQYTGELFF. This chain links TRBV7-2 with TRBJ2-2; D is unclear. With 1 base removed from V and 3 bases from J, the gap between germline ends came to 6 bases. Per the germline V gene, CDR1 is SGHTA and CDR2 is FQGNSA. The CDR3 runs 14 residues.

The rearrangement links TRBV4-2 to TRBJ2-7; 7 bases match TRBD1. Germline assignment: CDR1 LGHNA and CDR2 YNFKEQ. Trimming at V came to 4 bases and at J to 3 bases, leaving 6 bases not matched to a gene. The CDR3 has 14 amino acids. For the CDR3, the DNA is TGTGCCAGCAGCCCTGTCGGGACAGACTACGAGCAGTACTTC. Its protein is CASSPVGTDYEQYF.

The chain recombines TRBV4-3 with TRBJ2-3; D may match TRBD1 or TRBD2 (5 bases each). CDR3 length: 17 amino acids. Germline V gene sequence: CDR1 LGHNA, CDR2 YSLEER. Between the trimmed V and J ends, which lost 0 bases and 0 bases, there was a span of 13 bases. The CDR3, as DNA: TGCGCCAGCAGCCAAGAGGGACGGGGATTTAGCACAGATACGCAGTATTTT. This codes for CASSQEGRGFSTDTQYF.

The chain couples TRBV25-1 to TRBJ2-7; a weak D match, TRBD1 (7 bases). The CDR3 is 18 amino acids. Germline V gives CDR1 MGHDK, CDR2 SYGVNS. Trimming removed 3 bases from V and 1 base from J, with 22 bases in between. The CDR3 loop reads CASSEYAGSDRDSYEQYF. DNA for the CDR3: TGTGCCAGCAGTGAGTACGCGGGATCCGACAGGGATTCCTACGAGCAGTACTTC.

The chain employs TRBV15 and TRBJ2-5; 9 nucleotides align to TRBD1. Germline CDR1 is LNHNV and CDR2 is YYDKDF (reference sequence). The CDR3 contains 16 residues. V lost 5 bases, J lost 5 bases, and 12 bases stayed unmatched. Here the CDR3 reads CATSASGTGWPETQYF. The CDR3 DNA reads as TGTGCCACCAGCGCTTCCGGGACAGGGTGGCCGGAGACCCAGTACTTC.

The gene calls are TRBV7-8 and TRBJ1-4; 7 bases are shared with TRBD1. J was trimmed by 8 bases and V by 4 bases; bases with no gene match: 13. The CDR3 covers 16 residues. Germline V gene lookup returns CDR1 SGHVS and CDR2 FQNEAQ. CDR3 bases: TGTGCCAGCAGCTCACAAAGGGTCCTCAGGGGGGAAAAACTGTTTTTT. Encoded protein: CASSSQRVLRGEKLFF.

The sample holds a few counts of this clone. The DNA of the CDR3 is TGTGCCAGCAGTTACACAGGGGGCGGATTCCTGAGATATTCCTACGAGCAGTACTTC. This gives the protein CASSYTGGGFLRYSYEQYF. The rearrangement uses TRBV28 and TRBJ2-7; 9 nucleotides line up with TRBD1. Per germline, CDR1 MDHEN and CDR2 SYDVKM. CDR3 length: 19 residues. V shed 4 bases and J 1 base; nucleotides not matched to a gene: 17.

This clone has only a few counts. The rearrangement uses TRBV29-1 and TRBJ1-1, with TRBD1 matching over 9 bases. The V segment lost 6 bases and the J segment 5 bases; nucleotides outside the gene matches: 7. CDR1 SQVTM and CDR2 ANQGSEA come from the germline V gene. The CDR3 runs to 13 residues. CDR3 bases: TGCAGCGTCCACAGGGGGCGATGGACTGAAGCTTTCTTT. Translating it yields CSVHRGRWTEAFF.

This clone was counted a few times. The chain recombines TRBV7-3 with TRBJ2-2, with 14 bases matching TRBD2. The V gene end was trimmed by 5 bases and the J gene end by 0 bases; junction bases not matched to a gene: 2. Germline CDR1 SGHTA, CDR2 FQGTGA. The CDR3 spans 17 residues. This CDR3 reads CASSRLAGGSNTGELFF. CDR3 DNA: TGTGCCAGCAGCCGACTAGCGGGAGGGTCGAACACCGGGGAGCTGTTTTTT. Variable domain in full (rest from reference TRBV7-3 and TRBJ2-2): GAGVSQTPSNKVTEKGKYVELRCDPISGHTALYWYRQSLGQGPEFLIYFQGTGAADDSGLPNDRFFAVRPEGSVSTLKIQRTERGDSAVYLCASSRLAGGSNTGELFFGEGSRLTVL.

The chain carries TRBV11-3 and TRBJ1-1; D unresolved. The germline V gene has CDR1 SGHNT and CDR2 YENEEA. Trimming cost V 2 bases and J 5 bases, with 12 bases left between them. This CDR3 is 14 amino acids long. The CDR3 nucleotides are TGTGCCAGCAGCTTAATATGGGCGGGTACTGAAGCTTTCTTT. Its translation is CASSLIWAGTEAFF.

Of note for this clone: Distinct nucleotide sequences in the sample also encode this CDR3. The rearrangement links TRBV9 to TRBJ2-5; 12 bases fit TRBD2. Germline V lookup: CDR1 SGDLS, CDR2 YYNGEE. V was clipped by 0 bases and J by 4 bases; unmatched bases: 1. CDR3 length: 15 amino acids. The CDR3 loop is CASSVGLAGVETQYF. The CDR3 region has the DNA TGTGCCAGCAGCGTAGGACTAGCGGGAGTAGAGACCCAGTACTTC.

With respect to this clone: The sample carries other DNA sequences with the same CDR3. The rearrangement links TRBV5-4 to TRBJ2-3, with D maybe TRBD2 (6 bases). With 0 bases removed from V and 1 base from J, the gap between germline ends came to 6 bases. The CDR3 extends over 14 amino acids. CDR1 and CDR2 from the germline V gene are SGHNT and YYREEE (reference sequence). For the CDR3, the DNA is TGTGCCAGCAGCTTGGGGGGGGGCACAGATACGCAGTATTTT. Translated, it gives CASSLGGGTDTQYF.

The rearrangement links TRBV29-1 to TRBJ2-3; D perhaps matches TRBD2 (6 bases). Looked up from germline, CDR1 is SQVTM and CDR2 is ANQGSEA. Trimming removed 6 bases at V and 5 bases at J, with 27 bases between. CDR3 size: 17 residues. CDR3: CSVPGGAMIQEGDTQYF. The CDR3, as DNA: TGCAGCGTCCCTGGAGGGGCGATGATACAGGAAGGAGATACGCAGTATTTT.

This rearrangement joins TRBV7-3 to TRBJ2-1; 7 bases align to TRBD1. The trim removed 4 bases at V and 1 base at J, leaving 4 bases unmatched. The CDR3 is made up of 15 amino acids. Germline V gene sequence: CDR1 SGHTA, CDR2 FQGTGA. The CDR3 spells CASSYDRASYNEQFF. In DNA form, the CDR3 reads TGTGCCAGCAGCTACGACAGGGCATCCTACAATGAGCAGTTCTTC.

The table lists this clone with a few counts. The V and J genes are TRBV5-1 and TRBJ2-5; 9 bases are shared with TRBD1. The CDR3 is 15 amino acids. V shed 4 bases, J shed 1 base, and the junction held 5 bases outside the gene matches. In germline, CDR1 is SGHRS, CDR2 YFSETQ. This CDR3 reads CASSRDRVIQETQYF. For the CDR3, the DNA is TGCGCCAGCAGCCGGGACAGGGTGATCCAAGAGACCCAGTACTTC. The whole variable domain, remainder taken from reference TRBV5-1 and TRBJ2-5, is KAGVTQTPRYLIKTRGQQVTLSCSPISGHRSVSWYQQTPGQGLQFLFEYFSETQRNKGNFPGRFSGRQFSNSRSEMNVSTLELGDSALYLCASSRDRVIQETQYFGPGTRLLVL.

This clone was counted a few times. The V and J genes are TRBV28 and TRBJ2-5; 15 bases agree with TRBD2. Germline V lookup: CDR1 MDHEN, CDR2 SYDVKM. CDR3 length equals 17 residues. The J segment lost 4 bases and the V segment lost 6 bases, leaving 9 bases of the junction unmatched. The CDR3 here is CASRPRTSGRARETQYF. The DNA for the CDR3 is TGTGCCAGCAGGCCCCGGACTAGCGGGAGGGCCCGAGAGACCCAGTACTTC.

The genes are TRBV29-1 and TRBJ2-1, with 12 bases fitting TRBD2. Germline assignment: CDR1 SQVTM and CDR2 ANQGSEA. CDR3 length equals 15 residues. With 5 bases clipped from V and 8 bases from J, the junction kept 10 bases outside the gene matches. CDR3 sequence: CSVHLSSGRAHEQFF. In DNA form, the CDR3 reads TGCAGCGTTCACCTGTCTAGCGGGAGGGCCCATGAGCAGTTCTTC.

The chain uses TRBV7-9 and TRBJ1-2; D is uncertain. Germline values: CDR1 SEHNR, CDR2 FQNEAQ (reference sequence). V dropped 2 bases and J dropped 7 bases, with 14 bases sitting between them. CDR3 size: 14 residues. The CDR3 DNA follows: TGTGCCAGCAGCTTAAGTTCACAATCAGGTGGCTACACCTTC. This codes for CASSLSSQSGGYTF. The entire variable domain, with the rest obtained from reference TRBV7-9 and TRBJ1-2, is as follows: DTGVSQNPRHKITKRGQNVTFRCDPISEHNRLYWYRQTLGQGPEFLTYFQNEAQLEKSRLLSDRFSAERPKGSFSTLEIQRTEQGDSAMYLCASSLSSQSGGYTFGSGTRLTVV.